This T cell receptor (beta chain) appears in the sequencing data of a study of regulatory T cells in long-lasting Graves disease. At the level of the study: Over 5 years on antithyroid drugs plus positive TSH receptor antibodies marked Graves' disease as persistent. Broader study findings: Newly diagnosed Graves' patients had higher TCR diversity than persistent ones. Public clonotype sharing was higher in persistent than newly diagnosed patients.

The time point: persistent/refractory GD, antithyroid drugs over 5 years with positive TRAb. The TCR library was prepared using RNA isolated from PBMCs. Patients of an endocrinology department in Xi'an, China, were included. At least ten counts were recorded for this clonotype. Its antigen is not identified. With iRepertoire HTBI primers and Arm-PCR of CDR3 regions, TCR beta libraries were built. In TCRdb, the multiplex PCR reads were re-called with MiXCR into one record per CDR3 protein. The sample has a few hundred thousand distinct CDR3 sequences, 20% to 25% seen once. Trimming stripped 5 bases from V and 2 bases from J, with 9 bases between. The germline gives CDR1 SNHLY, CDR2 FYNNEI. The CDR3 runs 13 residues.

J is TRBJ2-5 and V is TRBV2, with TRBD1 as a possible D gene (5 bases). The sample in question was peripheral blood mononuclear cells (PBMCs), obtained when the disease was refractory, from a patient treated with antithyroid drugs. The receptor comes from a middle-aged woman with Graves disease. Written as DNA, the CDR3 is TGTGCCAGCAGTCCCAGACAGCAAGAGACCCAGTACTTC. As protein: CASSPRQQETQYF.